The 22 T cell receptor beta chains presented below share a single source sample, sequenced in a study of PD-1 blockade in classical Hodgkin lymphoma. As for time point: newly diagnosed, previously untreated cHL patient sample. Method: immunoSEQ multiplex PCR; TCRdb's copy keeps in-frame clones and lacks some. The sample carries roughly 34,000 clones, roughly 94% recorded once. What was sequenced was peripheral blood mononuclear cells (PBMCs). The receptors stem from a human donor with classical Hodgkin lymphoma.

This chain joins TRBV5-1 and TRBJ1-2; weak D call: TRBD1 (5 bases). V was pared by 4 bases and J by 0 bases, with 13 bases between. Germline V lookup: CDR1 SGHRS, CDR2 YFSETQ. The CDR3 has 15 amino acids. The CDR3 is CASSPWGGANYGYTF. For the CDR3, the DNA is TGCGCCAGCAGCCCTTGGGGGGGAGCTAACTATGGCTACACCTTC.

V and J are TRBV30 and TRBJ2-2, with 8 nucleotides matching TRBD2. CDR1 and CDR2 from the germline V gene are GTSNPN and SVGIG (reference sequence). Unmatched junction bases numbered 9, after V lost 7 bases and J lost 5 bases. There are 14 residues in the CDR3. DNA for the CDR3: TGTGCCTTTTCGAGGCGGGGGGAAACCGGGGAGCTGTTTTTT. Translating it yields CAFSRRGETGELFF.

The chain carries TRBV5-1 and TRBJ2-1, with TRBD1 matching 9 bases. The germline V gene has CDR1 SGHRS and CDR2 YFSETQ. The CDR3 has 16 amino acids. V lost 4 bases, J lost 6 bases, and 11 bases stayed unmatched. The CDR3 sequence is CASSKAGTGNLNEQFF. The CDR3 region has the DNA TGCGCCAGCAGCAAGGCCGGGACAGGGAACCTCAATGAGCAGTTCTTC.

This clone turned up a few times. CDR3 sequence: CASSLLGNEQFF. DNA for the CDR3: TGTGCCAGCAGCCTCCTGGGGAATGAGCAGTTCTTC. The chain couples TRBV11-2 to TRBJ2-1; D not resolved. Trimming removed 5 bases at V and 7 bases at J, with 9 bases between. Looked up from germline, CDR1 is SGHAT and CDR2 is FQNNGV. The CDR3 has 12 residues.

The chain combines TRBV15 with TRBJ2-3; 11 bases align to TRBD2. Germline V gene data show CDR1 as LNHNV and CDR2 as YYDKDF (reference sequence). The V and J ends lost 1 base and 3 bases, in that order; junction bases with no gene match: 3. This CDR3 comprises 16 residues. The CDR3 region has the DNA TGTGCCACCAGCAGAGGACCTAGCGGGGGGACAGATACGCAGTATTTT. This translates into CATSRGPSGGTDTQYF.

The V gene is TRBV7-2, the J gene TRBJ2-1; D may be TRBD1 (7 bases). The CDR3 totals 15 residues. CDR1 SGHTA and CDR2 FQGNSA come from the germline V gene. V lost 0 bases and J 7 bases, leaving 13 bases between the germline ends. The CDR3 nucleotides read TGTGCCAGCAGCTTAGCTCAGGGGGGCAAGAATGAGCAGTTCTTC. It is translated as CASSLAQGGKNEQFF. Combining the CDR3 with reference TRBV7-2 and TRBJ2-1 gives the whole variable domain GAGVSQSPSNKVTEKGKDVELRCDPISGHTALYWYRQSLGQGLEFLIYFQGNSAPDKSGLPSDRFSAERTGGSVSTLTIQRTQQEDSAVYLCASSLAQGGKNEQFFGPGTRLTVL.

This clone was counted between two and nine times. The chain recombines TRBV5-1 with TRBJ1-3; D gene ambiguous. The CDR3 has 14 residues. V shed 3 bases and J shed 4 bases, with 11 bases lying between them. Germline CDR1 SGHRS, CDR2 YFSETQ. The CDR3 bases are TGCGCCAGCAGCTCCCGACCAGAAGGAAACACCATATATTTT. Translated, it gives CASSSRPEGNTIYF.

This chain connects TRBV5-4 to TRBJ1-1; TRBD1 agrees at 8 bases. There are 16 residues in the CDR3. Germline V gene lookup returns CDR1 SGHNT and CDR2 YYREEE (reference sequence). The V and J ends lost 4 bases and 0 bases, in that order; junction bases with no gene match: 8. The CDR3 nucleotides read TGTGCCAGCAGCCTAGACAGGGGATGGATGAACACTGAAGCTTTCTTT. This translates into CASSLDRGWMNTEAFF.

This clone has a handful of counts. The V and J genes are TRBV5-1 and TRBJ1-2, with no clear D. The CDR3 runs 16 residues. V was clipped by 4 bases and J by 4 bases, with 20 bases between them. CDR1 SGHRS and CDR2 YFSETQ come from the germline V gene. DNA of the CDR3: TGCGCCAGCAGCCTGAGGCGTCCAGCCGTCTCCTATGGCTACACCTTC. It translates to CASSLRRPAVSYGYTF.

CDR3 coding DNA: TGTGCCAGCAGCTTGTCCGGTCATCAGCCCCAGCATTTT. It yields the protein CASSLSGHQPQHF. The genes are TRBV5-5 and TRBJ1-5; D remains unclear. The V end was cut by 1 base, the J end by 5 bases, with 7 bases between. The CDR3 extends over 13 amino acids. Germline loops: CDR1 SGHKS, CDR2 YYEKEE (reference sequence).

The chain recombines TRBV27 with TRBJ1-1, with D maybe TRBD1 (6 bases). V lost 5 bases to trimming and J lost 5 bases, with 15 bases between them. Germline CDR1 and CDR2: MNHEY and SMNVEV (reference sequence). The CDR3 covers 14 residues. The CDR3 loop is CASSEWGAVTEAFF. The DNA of the CDR3 is TGTGCCAGCAGTGAGTGGGGGGCCGTTACTGAAGCTTTCTTT.

The chain is built from TRBV7-9 and TRBJ2-7; D remains unclear. This CDR3 region has 12 residues. CDR1 is SEHNR, CDR2 FQNEAQ, per germline (reference sequence). The V and J ends lost 1 base and 3 bases respectively, with 4 bases between them. Here the CDR3 reads CASSLVGYEQYF. The CDR3 region has the DNA TGTGCCAGCAGCTTAGTCGGCTACGAGCAGTACTTC.

The CDR3 region is CASSERVRPSNQPQHF. In DNA, the CDR3 is TGTGCCAGCAGTGAAAGGGTCCGCCCTAGCAATCAGCCCCAGCATTTT. J is TRBJ1-5 and V is TRBV25-1; D unresolved. V lost 2 bases and J lost 0, with 11 bases in between. The germline gives CDR1 MGHDK, CDR2 SYGVNS. The CDR3 length is 16 residues.

This rearrangement joins TRBV11-1 to TRBJ2-7; a possible D gene is TRBD2 (5 bases). Trimming left V 4 bases short and J 2 bases short, with 12 bases between. The CDR3 runs to 14 residues. Germline V CDR1 and CDR2: SGHAT, FQDESV (reference sequence). As DNA, the CDR3 is TGTGCCAGCAGCTCGTTGGACTCCACCTACGAGCAGTACTTC. It is translated as CASSSLDSTYEQYF. The complete variable domain, with remaining parts taken from reference TRBV11-1 and TRBJ2-7, reads EAEVAQSPRYKITEKSQAVAFWCDPISGHATLYWYRQILGQGPELLVQFQDESVVDDSQLPKDRFSAERLKGVDSTLKIQPAELGDSAMYLCASSSLDSTYEQYFGPGTRLTVT.

The V and J genes are TRBV6-1 and TRBJ2-5, with 11 bases identical to TRBD2. V shed 11 bases and J 7 bases; nucleotides not matched to a gene: 9. The V gene's germline CDR1 is MNHNS and CDR2 SASEGT. The CDR3 spans 13 residues. The CDR3 loop is CALGLAGSGTQYF. The CDR3 nucleotides read TGTGCCCTCGGACTAGCGGGTTCGGGGACCCAGTACTTC.

In this sample, this clone turned up once. The chain joins TRBV7-9 to TRBJ2-3; TRBD2 aligns across 11 bases. V shed 5 bases and J 2 bases; nucleotides not matched to a gene: 9. The length of the CDR3 is 17 residues. Germline CDR1 SEHNR, CDR2 FQNEAQ (reference sequence). For the CDR3, the DNA is TGTGCCAGCAGCCTGCCTAGCGGGGGGATTATCACAGATACGCAGTATTTT. This translates into CASSLPSGGIITDTQYF.

The chain links TRBV19 to TRBJ2-1; 8 bases match TRBD2. J lost 2 bases, V lost 3 bases, and 6 bases had no gene match. Germline CDR1 LNHDA, CDR2 SQIVND (reference sequence). This CDR3 has 16 amino acids. The DNA for the CDR3 is TGTGCCAGTAGTATCGGGACTAGGGGGACCTACAATGAGCAGTTCTTC. Protein sequence: CASSIGTRGTYNEQFF. Using reference TRBV19 and TRBJ2-1 for the parts outside the CDR3, the full variable domain is DGGITQSPKYLFRKEGQNVTLSCEQNLNHDAMYWYRQDPGQGLRLIYYSQIVNDFQKGDIAEGYSVSREKKESFPLTVTSAQKNPTAFYLCASSIGTRGTYNEQFFGPGTRLTVL.

The chain has TRBV4-1 and TRBJ2-1; 14 positions agree with TRBD2. This CDR3 region has 15 residues. Germline CDR1 reads MGHRA; CDR2 reads YSYEKL. J was trimmed by 8 bases and V by 4 bases; bases with no gene match: 4. The CDR3 is CASSPGLAGVYEQFF. In nucleotides, the CDR3 is TGCGCCAGCAGCCCGGGACTAGCGGGAGTATATGAGCAGTTCTTC.

The rearrangement links TRBV4-3 to TRBJ1-2; 7 nucleotides match TRBD1. Per the germline V gene, CDR1 is LGHNA and CDR2 is YSLEER. There are 16 residues in the CDR3. J gave up 4 bases and V 4 bases, and 12 bases lay outside the gene matches. CDR3 sequence: CASSLKIQGFPYGYTF. The CDR3, as DNA: TGCGCCAGCAGCCTAAAGATACAGGGGTTTCCCTATGGCTACACCTTC.

This clone was seen just once. V and J are TRBV15 and TRBJ2-7; 10 positions match TRBD2. V trimming: 1 base; J trimming: 6 bases; junction bases outside the gene matches: 6. The CDR3 covers 15 residues. CDR1 is LNHNV and CDR2 is YYDKDF in the germline V gene (reference sequence). CDR3 sequence (DNA): TGTGCCACCAGCAGAGGGCTAGCGGGGGCGAGCGAGCAGTACTTC. It yields the protein CATSRGLAGASEQYF.

The rearrangement joins TRBV4-1 to TRBJ2-1, with TRBD1 identical over 9 bases. CDR1 MGHRA and CDR2 YSYEKL come from the germline V gene. After removal of 1 base from V and 4 bases from J, the junction contained 11 bases not matched to a gene. The CDR3 extends over 18 amino acids. Here the CDR3 reads CASSQAGRGQGLYNEQFF. CDR3 sequence (DNA): TGCGCCAGCAGCCAAGCAGGGCGGGGACAGGGACTTTACAATGAGCAGTTCTTC.

This chain joins TRBV15 and TRBJ2-6; maybe TRBD1 (6 bases). The V gene lost 7 bases and the J gene lost 0 bases, with 16 bases spanning the gap. The CDR3 contains 17 residues. CDR1 and CDR2 (germline): LNHNV, YYDKDF (reference sequence). CDR3 sequence (DNA): TGTGCCACCAACCCAGAACCCAGGGGCTCTGGGGCCAACGTCCTGACTTTC. This codes for CATNPEPRGSGANVLTF.